This TCR beta chain emerged from a study of T cell responses to AZD1222 COVID-19 vaccine. V was pared by 4 bases and J by 6 bases, with 15 bases of the junction left unmatched. CDR3 size: 17 residues. Germline V gene data show CDR1 as SEHNR and CDR2 as FQNEAQ (reference sequence). A remark on this clone: Antigen: not known.

Clones were sequenced by immunoSEQ multiplex PCR, and TCRdb holds only the in-frame ones, with some missing. Of 200,000 or so clones in the sample, approximately 94% were seen once. Study-wide points: White British ancestry dominated among donors, who included more females, and clonal diversity was possibly underestimated. Sampling captured repertoires only after the peak T cell response. The study found vaccine-associated CD4 TCRs spanning spike, dominant at 160-218 and 743-854.

This specimen consisted of peripheral blood, obtained 28 days after the second AZD1222 dose. The chain is built from TRBV7-9 and TRBJ1-2, with TRBD1 matching over 9 bases. The sequence was collected from an adult who received the AZD1222 COVID-19 vaccine. CDR3 DNA sequence: TGTGCCAGCAGCTCAACCGGGACAGGGAGTAAATTGCATGGCTACACCTTC. Protein sequence: CASSSTGTGSKLHGYTF.